This T cell receptor beta chain was sequenced in a study of identical twins. Study-level results: Among out-of-frame alpha sequences shared by twins, low generation probability occurred in excess. Where beta out-of-frame sequences were concerned, excess twin sharing was weaker. Monozygotic twin pairs showed more out-of-frame TCR alpha sharing than models estimated.

The V gene lost 2 bases and the J gene lost 9 bases, with 14 bases spanning the gap. The CDR3 sequence is 13 residues long. Looked up from germline, CDR1 is SGHKS and CDR2 is YYEKEE (reference sequence). TCRdb re-analysed the 5' RACE reads in MiXCR, keeping a single row per CDR3 protein. Counted here are about 1.7 million distinct CDR3 sequences, under 35% occurring once; the ten biggest clones make up approximately 0.29%. This clonotype was found a few times. Its antigen remains unknown. This TCR derives from a newborn girl in good health. The source material was cord blood. The rearrangement joins TRBV5-5 to TRBJ1-2; D is unresolved. CDR3: CASSFDRSGRYTF. CDR3 DNA sequence: TGTGCCAGCAGCTTCGACCGAAGTGGACGCTACACCTTC.